This T cell receptor beta chain appears in the sequencing data of a study of blood T cell repertoires in COVID-19. With 1 base removed from V and 2 bases from J, the gap between germline ends came to 12 bases. CDR1 is SEHNR and CDR2 is FQNEAQ in the germline V gene (reference sequence). The CDR3 totals 15 residues. Per the original methods: From reference gene primer amplification, estimates of nucleated cell counts were derived. Here immunoSEQ multiplex PCR was the method, and the copy in TCRdb shows in-frame clones only, minus some. Clone size and V and J calls were adopted from that table, with D and trimming inferred from the DNA. Of 120,000 or so clones in the sample, approximately 81% are singletons; the top ten hold approximately 3.9%. This clone was seen only a few times.

The chain is built from TRBV7-9 and TRBJ2-7; TRBD1 might be the D (5 bases). The TCR was taken from a woman in her forties or fifties with acute or convalescent COVID-19. Specimen: peripheral blood. This chain's CDR3 is CASSLVGQGTYEQYF. In DNA form, the CDR3 reads TGTGCCAGCAGCTTAGTAGGGCAGGGCACCTACGAGCAGTACTTC.